This T cell receptor (beta chain) came from a study of blood T cells in healthy people across ages. Study observations and caveats: More naive CD4+ cells and higher diversity marked long-lived donors relative to aged donors.

Alongside a J-beta primer mix, a sample-barcoded 5' primer served in a second PCR lasting about 7 to 11 cycles. TCRdb redid the calling of the 5' RACE reads with MiXCR, one entry per CDR3 protein. The table has approximately 850,000 distinct CDR3 sequences, under 45% seen once. The CDR3 length is 14 residues. Germline V gene data show CDR1 as MRHNA and CDR2 as SNTAGT. J gave up 6 bases and V 3 bases, and 5 bases lay outside the gene matches. This clonotype was recorded a few times. Its antigen remains unidentified. Material: blood. The receptor's source is a man aged 60 to 69 in good health. V usage is TRBV6-4 and J usage is TRBJ2-3; 8 nucleotides agree with TRBD2. CDR3 DNA sequence: TGTGCCAGCAGTGAAAGCGGGGGTAGGGATACGCAGTATTTT. Protein: CASSESGGRDTQYF.